These 19 T cell receptor beta chains originate from one sample sequenced in a study of CD8 T cells in ankylosing spondylitis. Study results and caveats: Ankylosing spondylitis blood appeared to carry a characteristic TCR beta motif of roughly eight highly homologous variants.

TCRdb re-called the 5' RACE reads with MiXCR, one entry per CDR3 protein. The repertoire holds 200,000 to 250,000 distinct CDR3 sequences, with approximately 20% as singletons. For these receptors, no antigen is known. Sequenced: blood, either unsorted or a sorted T cell fraction (not recorded which). These receptors were obtained from a male donor with ankylosing spondylitis.

This clonotype has a handful of counts. The V call is TRBV11-2, the J call TRBJ2-7, with 13 positions matching TRBD2. Looked up from germline, CDR1 is SGHAT and CDR2 is FQNNGV. The CDR3 is made up of 18 amino acids. V was clipped by 3 bases and J by 0 bases; unmatched bases: 8. CDR3 coding DNA: TGTGCCAGCAGCTTGGGACTAGCGGGAAATTGGGACTCCTACGAGCAGTACTTC. Its protein product is CASSLGLAGNWDSYEQYF.

The chain has TRBV5-6 and TRBJ2-3; 10 bases map to TRBD2. The CDR3 length is 16 residues. CDR1 and CDR2 from the germline V gene are SGHDT and YYEEEE. V was pared by 2 bases and J by 3 bases, with 6 bases of the junction left unmatched. The CDR3 DNA reads as TGTGCCAGCAGCTTACTAGCGGGGTGGGGGACAGATACGCAGTATTTT. This translates into CASSLLAGWGTDTQYF.

Only a few counts were recorded for this clonotype. The rearrangement uses TRBV7-9 and TRBJ1-5, with a possible D match to TRBD1 (6 bases). Germline CDR1 is SEHNR and CDR2 is FQNEAQ (reference sequence). The CDR3 spans 15 residues. V lost 1 base to trimming and J lost 4 bases, with 11 bases between them. CDR3 residues: CASSLGPGANQPQHF. The CDR3 DNA reads TGTGCCAGCAGCTTAGGACCGGGGGCGAATCAGCCCCAGCATTTT.

This clonotype was seen only a few times. The chain recombines TRBV12-3 or TRBV12-4 with TRBJ1-1; the D gene is possibly TRBD1 (6 bases). Trimming removed 1 base at V and 4 bases at J, with 13 bases between. The CDR3 runs 15 residues. The CDR3 region is CASSLEGGRGTEAFF. CDR3 in DNA: TGTGCCAGCAGTTTAGAGGGGGGCAGGGGCACTGAAGCTTTCTTT.

A few counts support this clonotype. The chain is built from TRBV6-4 and TRBJ2-1, with 8 positions matching TRBD2. Germline loops: CDR1 MRHNA, CDR2 SNTAGT. The CDR3 spans 14 residues. J lost 9 bases, V lost 2 bases, and 6 bases had no gene match. This chain's CDR3 is CASSDGPGLGEQFF. The CDR3 DNA follows: TGTGCCAGCAGTGACGGACCGGGACTAGGTGAGCAGTTCTTC.

J is TRBJ2-3 and V is TRBV12-3 or TRBV12-4; TRBD1 aligns across 8 bases. The CDR3 is 14 amino acids. With 6 bases clipped from V and 2 bases from J, the junction kept 4 bases outside the gene matches. CDR3 in DNA: TGTGCCAGCAGCCAGGGACAGGACACAGATACGCAGTATTTT. This codes for CASSQGQDTDTQYF.

This clonotype is a singleton in its sample. The chain joins TRBV4-1 to TRBJ1-2, with 9 bases matching TRBD1. Germline lookup yields CDR1 MGHRA and CDR2 YSYEKL. The junction had 12 bases not matched to a gene; V was cut back by 0 bases and J by 4 bases. This CDR3 spans 18 amino acids. The chain's CDR3 is CASSQDPLTGGLGYGYTF. In nucleotides, the CDR3 is TGCGCCAGCAGCCAAGATCCCCTCACAGGGGGCCTTGGCTATGGCTACACCTTC.

The rearrangement links TRBV27 to TRBJ2-7, with 7 nucleotides matching TRBD2. The CDR3 has 13 amino acids. The germline CDR1 and CDR2 sequences are MNHEY and SMNVEV (reference sequence). The junction had 4 bases not matched to a gene; V was cut back by 5 bases and J by 3 bases. CDR3 DNA: TGTGCCAGCAGTCCCGGGGGGAACTACGAGCAGTACTTC. Translated: CASSPGGNYEQYF.

This clonotype was recorded a few times. The chain joins TRBV4-2 to TRBJ2-7, with D unclear. CDR1 and CDR2 (germline): LGHNA, YNFKEQ. The germline V and J ends were trimmed by 0 bases and 0 bases, with 12 bases remaining between them. CDR3 length: 16 amino acids. CDR3 in amino acids: CASSQEAPGPSYEQYF. CDR3 DNA sequence: TGTGCCAGCAGCCAAGAGGCCCCAGGTCCCTCCTACGAGCAGTACTTC.

V usage is TRBV4-1 and J usage is TRBJ2-3, with D unclear. Germline-derived CDR1 and CDR2 are MGHRA and YSYEKL. V was cut by 1 base and J by 2 bases, with 7 bases left in between. This CDR3 contains 14 residues. This CDR3 is CASSQGSTTDTQYF. CDR3 sequence (DNA): TGCGCCAGCAGCCAAGGGTCTACCACAGATACGCAGTATTTT.

Many counts were recorded for this clonotype. V usage is TRBV25-1 and J usage is TRBJ2-2; no clear D. With 3 bases removed from V and 5 bases from J, the gap between germline ends came to 4 bases. CDR3 size: 12 residues. Germline lookup yields CDR1 MGHDK and CDR2 SYGVNS. This CDR3 is CASSETTGELFF. CDR3 nucleotide sequence: TGTGCCAGCAGTGAGACAACCGGGGAGCTGTTTTTT.

Ten or more counts support this clonotype. The CDR3 DNA follows: TGCGCCAGCCGGGACACCTTGAACACTGAAGCTTTCTTT. Translating gives CASRDTLNTEAFF. The chain employs TRBV5-1 and TRBJ1-1; TRBD1 is a possible D gene (6 bases). The CDR3 loop spans 13 amino acids. V lost 7 bases, J lost 0 bases, and 10 bases lay in between. Germline-derived CDR1 and CDR2 are SGHRS and YFSETQ.

The sample holds many counts of this clonotype. The V and J genes are TRBV12-3 or TRBV12-4 and TRBJ2-2; D not certain. The CDR3 is 12 amino acids. The V gene lost 6 bases and the J gene lost 4 bases, with 6 bases spanning the gap. The CDR3 DNA follows: TGTGCCAGCAGCCCATTCACCGGGGAGCTGTTTTTT. It is translated as CASSPFTGELFF.

Only a few counts were recorded for this clonotype. The V gene is TRBV10-3, the J gene TRBJ2-6; TRBD1 might be the D (6 bases). V lost 3 bases and J 0 bases, leaving 15 bases between the germline ends. This CDR3 is built from 18 residues. Germline CDR1 ENHRY, CDR2 SYGVKD. The CDR3 nucleotides are TGTGCCATCAGTGAACAGGGATTCCCAAGCTCTGGGGCCAACGTCCTGACTTTC. Translation: CAISEQGFPSSGANVLTF.

The chain has TRBV4-1 and TRBJ2-3, with no clear D. Trimming stripped 0 bases from V and 6 bases from J, with 7 bases between. Germline V gene data show CDR1 as MGHRA and CDR2 as YSYEKL. There are 13 residues in the CDR3. This CDR3 reads CASSQDRFDTQYF. The CDR3 DNA follows: TGCGCCAGCAGCCAAGACCGTTTTGATACGCAGTATTTT.

The rearrangement links TRBV20-1 to TRBJ2-2; TRBD1 matches 7 bases. The CDR3 loop spans 14 amino acids. Germline loops: CDR1 DFQATT, CDR2 SNEGSKA (reference sequence). The J segment lost 2 bases and the V segment lost 7 bases, leaving 7 bases of the junction unmatched. CDR3 DNA sequence: TGCAGTGTTCTCCGGGACAGAAACACCGGGGAGCTGTTTTTT. Its translation is CSVLRDRNTGELFF.

This chain links TRBV7-8 with TRBJ2-1; 8 positions agree with TRBD2. There are 14 residues in the CDR3. Germline CDR1 is SGHVS and CDR2 is FQNEAQ. V shed 5 bases, J shed 7 bases, and the junction held 7 bases outside the gene matches. CDR3 nucleotides: TGTGCCAGCAGCACCGGGACTAGTTCAAATGAGCAGTTCTTC. This translates into CASSTGTSSNEQFF.

This chain joins TRBV6-1 and TRBJ1-1; 8 nucleotides agree with TRBD1. This CDR3 contains 15 residues. The junction had 9 bases not matched to a gene; V was cut back by 8 bases and J by 1 base. Germline V gives CDR1 MNHNS, CDR2 SASEGT. CDR3 sequence reads: CASCQEGQGNTEAFF. The CDR3, as DNA: TGTGCCAGCTGCCAGGAAGGACAGGGGAACACTGAAGCTTTCTTT.

This chain connects TRBV28 to TRBJ1-5; 7 nucleotides agree with TRBD1. The CDR3 length is 17 residues. With V trimmed by 5 bases and J by 7 bases, 17 bases remained unmatched. Per germline, CDR1 MDHEN and CDR2 SYDVKM. DNA for the CDR3: TGTGCCAGCAGTCTTGCGGACAGGCGAGGGGTCGCCCAGCCCCAGCATTTT. Protein sequence: CASSLADRRGVAQPQHF.